What follows are 8 T cell receptor beta chains derived from one specimen sequenced in a study of T-cell reconstitution after alpha-beta-depleted transplantation in children (dated by TCRdb to the mid-2010s). Libraries were built with PCR. Sequencing took place on an Illumina HiSeq 2500. Molecular barcoding was employed in the preparation of TCR libraries, with unique molecular identifiers being used to normalize TCRbeta repertoire quantification. TCRdb applied fastp at Q25 and MiXCR to the public reads, then kept only in-frame beta chains. Every CDR3 protein is listed once, alongside the most common genes and DNA of its rows. The sample has around 960,000 distinct CDR3 sequences on record, roughly 31% of them singletons. The biggest ten clones account for around 30% of the sample. This specimen's treatment or condition label, interpreted: allogeneic hematopoietic cell transplantation with graft depleted of TCRalphabeta T cells and CD19 B cells.

The sample in question was PBMCs, mostly from graft donor cells, obtained 360 days after TCRalphabeta/CD19-depleted stem cell transplant. These receptors originate from a boy under three years old who had a stem cell transplant for SCID, so the T cells may come from the graft donor.

This clonotype has a handful of counts. V gene TRBV4-3 combines with J gene TRBJ2-3, with unresolved D. The CDR3 consists of 13 residues. V shed 0 bases and J shed 8 bases, with 9 bases lying between them. Germline V CDR1 and CDR2: LGHNA, YSLEER. CDR3 DNA: TGCGCCAGCAGCCAAGAGGTAGCCACTACGCAGTATTTT. Its protein is CASSQEVATTQYF.

This clonotype was counted only a few times. V gene TRBV20-1 combines with J gene TRBJ2-6; D ambiguous. The CDR3 is 13 residues long. Germline V CDR1 and CDR2: DFQATT, SNEGSKA (reference sequence). V gave up 7 bases and J gave up 0 bases, with 7 bases separating them. The CDR3 DNA follows: TGCAGTGGGTCGTCCTCTGGGGCCAACGTCCTGACTTTC. It codes for CSGSSSGANVLTF.

The gene calls are TRBV4-2 and TRBJ2-1; D is possibly TRBD2 (5 bases). Germline CDR1 and CDR2: LGHNA and YNFKEQ. The CDR3 runs to 20 residues. V was trimmed by 0 bases and J by 5 bases, leaving 26 bases between them. CDR3 amino acids: CASSQDQYGAFGNLDNEQFF. CDR3 DNA sequence: TGTGCCAGCAGCCAAGATCAATACGGTGCGTTCGGGAATCTGGACAATGAGCAGTTCTTC.

The chain couples TRBV5-1 to TRBJ2-5; D possibly matches TRBD1 or TRBD2 (6 bases each). Germline CDR1 is SGHRS and CDR2 is YFSETQ. V was clipped by 4 bases and J by 4 bases, with 20 bases between them. The CDR3 loop spans 16 amino acids. The CDR3 DNA is TGCGCCAGCAGCCCCCGGGGGCAGGGGTCGACAGAGACCCAGTACTTC. It codes for CASSPRGQGSTETQYF.

The chain combines TRBV29-1 with TRBJ2-5; D gene uncertain. This CDR3 is built from 12 residues. The V end was cut by 6 bases, the J end by 2 bases, with 10 bases between. In germline, CDR1 is SQVTM, CDR2 ANQGSEA. CDR3 in DNA: TGCAGCGTCCGACACGTACAAGAGACCCAGTACTTC. Its translation is CSVRHVQETQYF.

This clonotype came up a few times. The rearrangement joins TRBV9 to TRBJ2-1; possible D gene TRBD2, 6 bases. V lost 0 bases to trimming and J lost 2 bases, with 9 bases between them. The CDR3 is made up of 15 amino acids. Per germline, CDR1 SGDLS and CDR2 YYNGEE. CDR3 coding DNA: TGTGCCAGCAGCGTAGACGGGAGCACCTACAATGAGCAGTTCTTC. Translating it yields CASSVDGSTYNEQFF.

The chain recombines TRBV7-8 with TRBJ1-2, with 10 bases that match TRBD1. The V segment lost 5 bases and the J segment 4 bases; nucleotides outside the gene matches: 4. This CDR3 comprises 14 residues. CDR1 SGHVS and CDR2 FQNEAQ come from the germline V gene. In DNA form, the CDR3 reads TGTGCCAGCAGCACCAGACAGGGGGCCTATGGCTACACCTTC. Translation gives CASSTRQGAYGYTF.

This clonotype was seen a handful of times. This CDR3 is CSVSSAPYEQYF. The CDR3 region has the DNA TGCAGTGTTAGTTCGGCACCCTACGAGCAGTACTTC. This chain connects TRBV20-1 to TRBJ2-7; no clear D gene. CDR1 is DFQATT and CDR2 is SNEGSKA in the germline V gene (reference sequence). CDR3 length equals 12 residues. V shed 7 bases and J shed 2 bases, with 12 bases lying between them.